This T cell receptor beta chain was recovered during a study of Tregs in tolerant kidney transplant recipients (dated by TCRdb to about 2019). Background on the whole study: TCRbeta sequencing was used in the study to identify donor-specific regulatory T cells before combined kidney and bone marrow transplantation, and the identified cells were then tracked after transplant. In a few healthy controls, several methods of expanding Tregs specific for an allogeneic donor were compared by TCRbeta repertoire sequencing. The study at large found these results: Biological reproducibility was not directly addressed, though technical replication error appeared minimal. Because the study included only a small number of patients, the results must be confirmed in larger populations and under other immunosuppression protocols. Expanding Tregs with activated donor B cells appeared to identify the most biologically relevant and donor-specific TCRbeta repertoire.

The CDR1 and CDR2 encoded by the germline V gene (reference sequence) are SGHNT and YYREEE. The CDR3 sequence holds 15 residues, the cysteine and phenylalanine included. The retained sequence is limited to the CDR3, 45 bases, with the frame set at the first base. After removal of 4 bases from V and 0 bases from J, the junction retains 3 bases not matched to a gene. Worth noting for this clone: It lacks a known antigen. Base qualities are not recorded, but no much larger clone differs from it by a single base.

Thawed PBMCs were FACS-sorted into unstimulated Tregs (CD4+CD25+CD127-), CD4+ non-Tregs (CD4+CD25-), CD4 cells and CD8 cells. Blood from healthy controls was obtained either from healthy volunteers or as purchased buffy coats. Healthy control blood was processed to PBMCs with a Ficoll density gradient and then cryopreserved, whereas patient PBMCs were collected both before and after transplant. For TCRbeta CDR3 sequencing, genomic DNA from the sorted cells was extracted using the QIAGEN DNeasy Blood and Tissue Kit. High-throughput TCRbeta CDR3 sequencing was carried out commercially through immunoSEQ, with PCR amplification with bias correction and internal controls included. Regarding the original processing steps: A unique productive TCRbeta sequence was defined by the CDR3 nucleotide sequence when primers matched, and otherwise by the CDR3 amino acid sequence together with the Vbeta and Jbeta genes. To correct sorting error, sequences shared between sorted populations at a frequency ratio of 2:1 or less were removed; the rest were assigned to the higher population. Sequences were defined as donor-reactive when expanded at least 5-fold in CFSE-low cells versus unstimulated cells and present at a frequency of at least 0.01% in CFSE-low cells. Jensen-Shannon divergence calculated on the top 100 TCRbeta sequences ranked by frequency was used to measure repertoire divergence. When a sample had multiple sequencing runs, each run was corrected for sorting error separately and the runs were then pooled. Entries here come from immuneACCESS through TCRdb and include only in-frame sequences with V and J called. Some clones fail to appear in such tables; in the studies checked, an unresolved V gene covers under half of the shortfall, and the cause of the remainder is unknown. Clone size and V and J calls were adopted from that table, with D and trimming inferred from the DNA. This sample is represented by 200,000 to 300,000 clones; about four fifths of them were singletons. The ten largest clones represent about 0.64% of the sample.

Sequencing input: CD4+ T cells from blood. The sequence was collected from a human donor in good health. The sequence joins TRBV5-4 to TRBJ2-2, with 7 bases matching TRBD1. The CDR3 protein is CASSPGQSNTGELFF. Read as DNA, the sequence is TGTGCCAGCAGCCCGGGACAGTCGAACACCGGGGAGCTGTTTTTT.